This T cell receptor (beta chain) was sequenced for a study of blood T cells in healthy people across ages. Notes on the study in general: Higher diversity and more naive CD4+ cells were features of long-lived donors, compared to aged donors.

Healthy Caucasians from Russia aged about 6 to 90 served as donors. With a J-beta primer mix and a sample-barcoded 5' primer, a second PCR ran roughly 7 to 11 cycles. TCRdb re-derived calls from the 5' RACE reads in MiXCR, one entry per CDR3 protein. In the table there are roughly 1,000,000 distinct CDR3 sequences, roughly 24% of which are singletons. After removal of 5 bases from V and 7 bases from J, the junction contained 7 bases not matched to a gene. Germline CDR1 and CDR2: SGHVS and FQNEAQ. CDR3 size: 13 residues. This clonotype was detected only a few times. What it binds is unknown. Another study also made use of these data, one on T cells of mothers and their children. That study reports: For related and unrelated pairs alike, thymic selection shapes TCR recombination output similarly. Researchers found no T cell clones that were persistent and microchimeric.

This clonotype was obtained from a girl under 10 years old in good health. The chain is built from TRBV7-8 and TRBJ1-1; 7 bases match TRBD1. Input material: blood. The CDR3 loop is CASSTQTGVEAFF. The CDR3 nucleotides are TGTGCCAGCAGCACACAAACAGGGGTTGAAGCTTTCTTT.